This T cell receptor beta chain derives from a study of CD8 T cells in Susac syndrome. Sequencing targeted TCR beta in T cells from blood (CD8+ and CD4+). This CDR3 spans 14 amino acids. CDR1 and CDR2 (germline): DFQATT, SNEGSKA (reference sequence). Trimming stripped 5 bases from V and 0 bases from J, with 11 bases between. The RNA, about 0.45 to 1 ug, was put through reverse transcription using random hexamers. A multiplex approach, immunoSEQ multiplex PCR, amplified TCR beta CDR3 across 54 Vbeta and 13 Jbeta. MiXCR, run by TCRdb on the immunoSEQ multiplex PCR reads, gives a single entry per CDR3 protein. The sample holds 65,000 to 75,000 distinct CDR3 sequences, roughly 94% seen once.

The chain is built from TRBV20-1 and TRBJ1-3; D uncertain. Sequencing was done on a sample of CD8+ T cells from PBMCs. The receptor comes from a human donor in good health. CDR3 sequence reads: CSAPIQSSGNTIYF. The CDR3 DNA is TGCAGTGCTCCGATCCAGAGCTCTGGAAACACCATATATTTT.